These 18 T cell receptor beta chains originate from one sample sequenced in a study of HIV-infected patients and healthy controls. Using its own MiXCR run on the 5' RACE reads, TCRdb lists one record per CDR3 protein. The table shows under 20,000 distinct CDR3 sequences, with about 15% occurring only once. Sequenced input: CD8+ T cells from blood. Receptors originate from a human donor in good health.

This clonotype was counted many times. The chain joins TRBV7-9 to TRBJ2-7; 7 bases are shared with TRBD1. Germline CDR1 and CDR2: SEHNR and FQNEAQ (reference sequence). The CDR3 totals 16 residues. V shed 0 bases and J 1 base; nucleotides not matched to a gene: 6. The CDR3 nucleotides read TGTGCCAGCAGCTTAGCGCTGGGACAGCAGTCCTACGAGCAGTACTTC. Protein product: CASSLALGQQSYEQYF.

The table lists this clonotype with many counts. The V call is TRBV4-3, the J call TRBJ1-1, with D perhaps matching TRBD1 (6 bases). There are 16 residues in the CDR3. V dropped 0 bases and J dropped 3 bases, with 14 bases sitting between them. Per the germline V gene, CDR1 is LGHNA and CDR2 is YSLEER. The CDR3 reads CASSQDEGVVDTEAFF. In nucleotides, the CDR3 is TGCGCCAGCAGCCAAGACGAGGGGGTAGTCGACACTGAAGCTTTCTTT.

This clonotype was seen repeatedly, ten times or more. CDR3 loop: CATGALEDQVSKYTF. The CDR3 bases are TGTGCCACCGGGGCTTTGGAGGACCAAGTCTCGAAGTACACCTTC. The chain recombines TRBV19 with TRBJ1-2; tentatively, D is TRBD1 (5 bases). V was clipped by 10 bases and J by 11 bases, with 29 bases between them. CDR3 length: 15 amino acids. Germline V gene sequence: CDR1 LNHDA, CDR2 SQIVND (reference sequence). Full variable domain (remainder filled in from reference TRBV19 and TRBJ1-2): DGGITQSPKYLFRKEGQNVTLSCEQNLNHDAMYWYRQDPGQGLRLIYYSQIVNDFQKGDIAEGYSVSREKKESFPLTVTSAQKNPTAFYLCATGALEDQVSKYTFGSGTRLTVV.

At least ten counts were recorded for this clonotype. The chain combines TRBV9 with TRBJ2-7; 7 nucleotides agree with TRBD1. Germline assignment: CDR1 SGDLS and CDR2 YYNGEE. The CDR3 spans 14 residues. Trimming removed 4 bases from V and 2 bases from J; junction bases left unmatched: 6. The CDR3: CASSPWTGAYEQYF. The CDR3 coding sequence is TGTGCCAGCAGCCCGTGGACAGGCGCCTACGAGCAGTACTTC.

This clonotype was seen repeatedly, ten times or more. The V and J genes are TRBV7-9 and TRBJ2-7; no reliable D call. Trimming took off 0 bases at V and 3 bases at J, with 6 bases between the two ends. Germline values: CDR1 SEHNR, CDR2 FQNEAQ (reference sequence). The CDR3 sequence is 13 residues long. CDR3: CASSLAVSYEQYF. DNA for the CDR3: TGTGCCAGCAGCTTAGCGGTAAGCTACGAGCAGTACTTC.

CDR3 sequence: CASSGDELSSYNEQFF. The CDR3 DNA reads as TGTGCCAGCAGTGGGGACGAGTTGAGCTCCTACAATGAGCAGTTCTTC. The chain is built from TRBV12-3 or TRBV12-4 and TRBJ2-1; D may match TRBD1 or TRBD2 (5 bases each). The CDR3 is 16 amino acids. The V end lost 5 bases, the J end lost 0 bases, and 14 bases lay between the germline ends.

This chain connects TRBV4-2 to TRBJ1-4; 9 bases fit TRBD1. V shed 2 bases, J shed 4 bases, and the junction held 5 bases outside the gene matches. The V gene's germline CDR1 is LGHNA and CDR2 YNFKEQ. This CDR3 has 16 residues. CDR3 loop: CASSQLDRGGNEKLFF. The CDR3 coding sequence is TGTGCCAGCAGCCAACTGGACAGGGGCGGTAATGAAAAACTGTTTTTT.

This clonotype appeared many times. The chain links TRBV11-2 to TRBJ2-1, with D tentatively TRBD2 (6 bases). V lost 5 bases, J lost 8 bases, and 25 bases lay in between. Per germline, CDR1 SGHAT and CDR2 FQNNGV. The CDR3 is 17 amino acids. The CDR3 protein is CASSISRKAGYRDEQFF. The CDR3, as DNA: TGTGCCAGCAGCATCAGTCGGAAGGCGGGGTATCGAGATGAGCAGTTCTTC. Together with reference TRBV11-2 and TRBJ2-1, the CDR3 gives the full variable domain: EAGVAQSPRYKIIEKRQSVAFWCNPISGHATLYWYQQILGQGPKLLIQFQNNGVVDDSQLPKDRFSAERLKGVDSTLKIQPAKLEDSAVYLCASSISRKAGYRDEQFFGPGTRLTVL.

This clonotype was seen ten or more times. This chain uses TRBV11-2 with TRBJ2-1; D not certain. V shed 0 bases and J shed 7 bases, with 4 bases lying between them. The CDR3 consists of 12 residues. Germline assignment: CDR1 SGHAT and CDR2 FQNNGV. CDR3 nucleotides: TGTGCCAGCAGCTTAGATCTGAATGAGCAGTTCTTC. Encoded protein: CASSLDLNEQFF.

Notes on this clonotype: Possible read error: a much larger clone is one base away. The chain is built from TRBV6-2 or TRBV6-3 and TRBJ2-7, with D possibly matching TRBD1 (6 bases). V lost 2 bases and J lost 2, with 13 bases in between. The CDR3 totals 15 residues. Germline lookup yields CDR1 MNHEY and CDR2 SVGEGT. CDR3 amino acids: CASSYGVDSTYEQYF. CDR3 nucleotides: TGTGCCAGCAGTTACGGCGTGGACAGTACCTACGAGCAGTACTTC.

This clonotype was counted many times. This chain links TRBV7-2 with TRBJ1-6; D remains unclear. Germline CDR1 and CDR2: SGHTA and FQGNSA. V dropped 7 bases and J dropped 0 bases, with 19 bases sitting between them. The CDR3 extends over 18 amino acids. Written as DNA, the CDR3 is TGTGCCAGCACCCCAGACCCTAAGTGGAGCTCCTATAATTCACCCCTCCACTTT. The encoded protein is CASTPDPKWSSYNSPLHF. The whole variable domain, filled in from reference TRBV7-2 and TRBJ1-6, reads GAGVSQSPSNKVTEKGKDVELRCDPISGHTALYWYRQSLGQGLEFLIYFQGNSAPDKSGLPSDRFSAERTGGSVSTLTIQRTQQEDSAVYLCASTPDPKWSSYNSPLHFGNGTRLTVT.

This clonotype was counted many times. The J gene is TRBJ2-5, the V gene TRBV20-1; tentatively, D is TRBD1 (7 bases). In germline, CDR1 is DFQATT, CDR2 SNEGSKA (reference sequence). This CDR3 is 12 amino acids long. The V and J ends lost 6 bases and 7 bases respectively, with 15 bases between them. The CDR3 loop is CSARLGGVTQYF. DNA for the CDR3: TGCAGTGCCCGACTAGGGGGCGTGACCCAGTACTTC.

A few counts support this clonotype. V usage is TRBV15 and J usage is TRBJ2-1; no clear D gene. CDR1 and CDR2 from the germline V gene are LNHNV and YYDKDF (reference sequence). This CDR3 region has 12 residues. V shed 0 bases and J shed 8 bases, with 5 bases lying between them. The CDR3 region is CATSRELDEQFF. The CDR3 DNA reads as TGTGCCACCAGCAGAGAGCTCGATGAGCAGTTCTTC.

The J gene is TRBJ2-1, the V gene TRBV20-1; D might be TRBD2 (7 bases). Trimming removed 0 bases at V and 2 bases at J, with 32 bases between. The length of the CDR3 is 22 residues. The germline CDR1 and CDR2 sequences are DFQATT and SNEGSKA (reference sequence). The CDR3 sequence is CSARDDRGGNAGYLDTYNEQFF. The CDR3 DNA sequence: TGCAGTGCTAGAGATGATAGGGGGGGGAATGCGGGGTACCTTGATACCTACAATGAGCAGTTCTTC.

This clonotype was seen repeatedly, ten times or more. The V and J genes are TRBV4-2 and TRBJ2-7, with D maybe TRBD1 (7 bases). CDR1 LGHNA and CDR2 YNFKEQ come from the germline V gene. This CDR3 is 14 amino acids long. V lost 1 base and J 11 bases, leaving 18 bases between the germline ends. The CDR3 DNA reads as TGTGCCAGCAGCCAAGGGGTAGCGCGCAGGGGGGAGTACTTC. Translating it yields CASSQGVARRGEYF.

CDR3 nucleotide sequence: TGTGCCACCAGTGATGCTAATGGGGCCTACGAGCAGTACTTC. Protein product: CATSDANGAYEQYF. V is TRBV24-1 and J is TRBJ2-7; D call uncertain. The germline CDR1 and CDR2 sequences are KGHDR and SFDVKD. V was cut by 3 bases and J by 2 bases, with 10 bases left in between. This CDR3 is 14 amino acids long.

This clonotype was seen repeatedly, ten times or more. J is TRBJ1-5 and V is TRBV6-6; 8 bases agree with TRBD1. The germline gives CDR1 MNHNY, CDR2 SVGAGI (reference sequence). Trimming at V came to 8 bases and at J to 4 bases, leaving 4 bases not matched to a gene. The CDR3 is 13 residues long. The CDR3 DNA reads TGTGCCAGCTGGACAGGGCGGAATCAGCCCCAGCATTTT. This gives the protein CASWTGRNQPQHF.

Only a few counts were recorded for this clonotype. The CDR3 nucleotides read TGCAGCGCTACAGCTTCAACTAATGAAAAACTGTTTTTT. It encodes CSATASTNEKLFF. J is TRBJ1-4 and V is TRBV29-1; unclear D gene. This CDR3 region has 13 residues. Germline V gene lookup returns CDR1 SQVTM and CDR2 ANQGSEA. The V end lost 7 bases, the J end lost 0 bases, and 9 bases lay between the germline ends.